Here is one TCR beta chain with its context. Its antigen is unidentified. The data were taken from a study of cytomegalovirus exposure and HLA in healthy donors. Findings and limits, study-wide: Data from an earlier analysis indicated that most TCR beta V segments were productive either about 90% or about 30% of the time.

In the PCR, 60 Vbeta and 13 Jbeta primers were used. Libraries were prepared by immunoSEQ multiplex PCR; TCRdb keeps only in-frame clonotypes and omits some of them. The table records about 150,000 clones, approximately 70% of them present only once. Per germline, CDR1 LGHNA and CDR2 YSLEER. Trimming took 1 base from V and 0 from J, leaving 4 bases between them. CDR3 length: 13 residues. What was sequenced was PBMCs. The clonotype was recovered from a woman aged 18-29 years in good health and CMV-seronegative. The chain combines TRBV4-3 with TRBJ2-7; no firm D call. The CDR3 reads CASSQAHSYEQYF. The CDR3 nucleotides are TGCGCCAGCAGCCAAGCCCACTCCTACGAGCAGTACTTC.